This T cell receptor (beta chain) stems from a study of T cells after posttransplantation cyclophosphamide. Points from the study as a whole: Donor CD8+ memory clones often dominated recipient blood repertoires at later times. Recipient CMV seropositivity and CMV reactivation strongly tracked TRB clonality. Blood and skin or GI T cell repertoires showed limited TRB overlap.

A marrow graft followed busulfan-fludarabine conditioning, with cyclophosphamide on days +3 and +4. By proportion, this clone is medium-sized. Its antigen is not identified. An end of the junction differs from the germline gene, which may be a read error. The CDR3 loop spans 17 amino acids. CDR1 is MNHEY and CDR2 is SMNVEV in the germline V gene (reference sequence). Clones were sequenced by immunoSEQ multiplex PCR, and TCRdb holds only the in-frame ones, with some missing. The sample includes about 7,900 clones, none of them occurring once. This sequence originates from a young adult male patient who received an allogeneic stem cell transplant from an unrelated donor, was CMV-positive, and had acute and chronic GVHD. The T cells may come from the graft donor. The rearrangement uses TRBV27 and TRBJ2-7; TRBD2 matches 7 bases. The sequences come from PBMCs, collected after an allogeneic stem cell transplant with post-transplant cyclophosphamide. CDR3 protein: CASSLFSQLAPVYGQYF. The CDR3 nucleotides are TGTGCCAGCAGTTTATTTTCCCAACTAGCGCCGGTATACGGGCAGTACTTC.